These T cell receptor beta chains were read from a single sample in a study of T cell repertoires in cytomegalovirus infection. The antigens of these receptors remain unknown. TCRdb called the reads again in MiXCR, with one record for every CDR3 protein. The sample comprises 300,000 to 400,000 distinct CDR3 sequences, roughly 25% of which are singletons, and about 14% rests with the top ten. The specimen comprised cultured PBMCs, sampled from culture after CMV antigen stimulation. These receptors all stem from a human donor in good health (CMV status not recorded). Some clones in this sample may be carry-over from other donors' samples. CDR3s include the opening cysteine and the closing phenylalanine or tryptophan. D genes are given only for firm matches. A clone size is listed for some rows: how often the clone was seen (once, few, many), or a class if it is expanded.

J | D | size | V | length | DNA | CDR3
TRBJ2-7 | - | once | TRBV23-1 | 14 | TGCGCCAGCAGTCAAGTACAGGTTTACTACGAGCAGTACTTC | CASSQVQVYYEQYF
TRBJ2-5 | - | - | TRBV12-3/TRBV12-4 | 15 | TGTGCCAGCAGTTTCGGGGCGCGGTCTTCGGAGACCCAGTACTTC | CASSFGARSSETQYF
TRBJ2-2 | TRBD1 | - | TRBV7-2 | 15 | TGTGCCAGCAGCTTCAGGGGGCGCAACACCGGGGAGCTGTTTTTT | CASSFRGRNTGELFF
TRBJ2-1 | TRBD1 | few | TRBV11-2 | 17 | TGTGCCAGCAGCTTAGTCCCGGACAGGGGTTCCTACAATGAGCAGTTCTTC | CASSLVPDRGSYNEQFF
TRBJ2-1 | TRBD1 | once | TRBV28 | 15 | TGTGCCAGCAGTGTGGGACAGGGGGTAGTTGATGAGCAGTTCTTC | CASSVGQGVVDEQFF
TRBJ1-1 | TRBD1 | - | TRBV19 | 14 | TGTGCCAGTAAGGGGTACGGACAGGGAGGTGAAGCTTTCTTT | CASKGYGQGGEAFF
TRBJ1-3 | - | - | TRBV10-3 | 14 | TGTGCCATCAGTGCGAAGGATGGGGAAGGCACCATATATTTT | CAISAKDGEGTIYF
TRBJ2-1 | - | once | TRBV24-1 | 16 | TGTGCCACCAGTGAGTGGGGGGGACAGGCCAAAAATGAGCAGTTCTTC | CATSEWGGQAKNEQFF
TRBJ1-1 | - | - | TRBV11-2 | 13 | TGTGCCAGCACCCGGGACTGGAGGACTGAAGCTTTCTTT | CASTRDWRTEAFF
TRBJ2-2 | TRBD2 | few | TRBV7-8 | 19 | TGTGCCAGCGCCGGGCGAACCGGGACTAGCGGGAGAGGCACCGGGGAGCTGTTTTTT | CASAGRTGTSGRGTGELFF
TRBJ2-6 | TRBD1 | few | TRBV4-3 | 19 | TGCGCCAGCAGCCAAGACAGGCGACAGGGGGCGAGGGGGGCCAACGTCCTGACTTTC | CASSQDRRQGARGANVLTF
TRBJ2-1 | TRBD2 | - | TRBV4-2 | 16 | TGTGCCAGCAGCCTCCCGACTAGCGGAGGGGACAATGAGCAGTTCTTC | CASSLPTSGGDNEQFF
TRBJ1-5 | - | few | TRBV20-1 | 15 | TGCAGTGCTAGCCCTCGGGGGGGGCTGGATCAGCCCCAGCATTTT | CSASPRGGLDQPQHF
TRBJ2-5 | - | few | TRBV9 | 16 | TGTGCCAGCAGCGTAGGACTACTTCGGACGGATGAGACCCAGTACTTC | CASSVGLLRTDETQYF
TRBJ2-1 | - | - | TRBV11-2 | 14 | TGTGCCAGCGCAGACAGCAGCTCCTACAATGAGCAGTTCTTC | CASADSSSYNEQFF
TRBJ2-5 | - | - | TRBV3-1 | 16 | TGTGCCAGCAGCCAAGCGAGAACGACTAAGGGAGAGACCCAGTACTTC | CASSQARTTKGETQYF
TRBJ1-1 | - | - | TRBV27 | 15 | TGTGCCAGCAGGATGGGCGGGGGGCGGTACACTGAAGCTTTCTTT | CASRMGGGRYTEAFF
TRBJ1-1 | - | few | TRBV9 | 13 | TGTGCCAGCAGCGTGGGGGGCCGGACTGAAGCTTTCTTT | CASSVGGRTEAFF
TRBJ2-3 | TRBD2 | few | TRBV7-3 | 15 | TGTGCCAGCAGCACCCGCCTAGCGGTTGCAGATACGCAGTATTTT | CASSTRLAVADTQYF
TRBJ2-5 | TRBD2 | - | TRBV7-6 | 16 | TGTGCCAGCAGCTTTTGGCGGGAGGGAGGCCAACAGACCCAGTACTTC | CASSFWREGGQQTQYF
TRBJ1-1 | - | - | TRBV24-1 | 13 | TGTGCCACCAAGTCCGGATTGAACACTGAAGCTTTCTTT | CATKSGLNTEAFF
TRBJ2-5 | - | - | TRBV7-9 | 15 | TGTGCCAGCAGCTTACCGAAAACGTACCAAGAGACCCAGTACTTC | CASSLPKTYQETQYF
TRBJ2-1 | - | - | TRBV10-3 | 13 | TGTGCCATCAGTGATGTCTCCTACAATGAGCAGTTCTTC | CAISDVSYNEQFF
TRBJ2-2 | - | - | TRBV5-1 | 15 | TGCGCCAGCAGCGAGCCGGGACCCAAAACCGGGGAGCTGTTTTTT | CASSEPGPKTGELFF
TRBJ1-1 | - | many | TRBV7-2 | 15 | TGTGCCAGCAGCTTAGTCGGGACTGAAAACACTGAAGCTTTCTTT | CASSLVGTENTEAFF
TRBJ2-1 | - | - | TRBV6-1 | 15 | TGTGCCAGCAGTGGTGGGAGGGGGAACTACAATGAGCAGTTCTTC | CASSGGRGNYNEQFF
TRBJ2-2 | TRBD2 | few | TRBV28 | 15 | TGTGCCAGCAGTTTAACGGGAGGTAACACCGGGGAGCTGTTTTTT | CASSLTGGNTGELFF
TRBJ2-3 | - | few | TRBV15 | 14 | TGTGCCACCAGCACTGTCTTTAGCACAGATACGCAGTATTTT | CATSTVFSTDTQYF